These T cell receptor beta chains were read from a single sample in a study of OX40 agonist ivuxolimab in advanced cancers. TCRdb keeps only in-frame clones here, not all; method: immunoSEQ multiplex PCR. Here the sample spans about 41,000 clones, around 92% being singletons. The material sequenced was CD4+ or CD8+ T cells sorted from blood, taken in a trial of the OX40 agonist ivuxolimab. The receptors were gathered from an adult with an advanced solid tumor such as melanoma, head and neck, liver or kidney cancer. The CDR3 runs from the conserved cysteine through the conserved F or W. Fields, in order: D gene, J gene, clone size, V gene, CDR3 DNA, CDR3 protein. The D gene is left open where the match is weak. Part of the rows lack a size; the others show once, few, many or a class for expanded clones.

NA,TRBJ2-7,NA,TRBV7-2,TGTGCCAGCAGCTTGGCCAGGCGGGAGCAGTACTTC,CASSLARREQYF
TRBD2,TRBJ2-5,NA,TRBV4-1,TGCGCCAGCAGCCTTGCGGGGGGCGGAGAGACCCAGTACTTC,CASSLAGGGETQYF
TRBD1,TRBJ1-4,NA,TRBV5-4,TGTGCCAGCAGCGAGGGGGCTTGGGGTGAAAAACTGTTTTTT,CASSEGAWGEKLFF
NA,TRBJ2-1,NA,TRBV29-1,TGCAGCGTTGACGAGGTCGGGACAAGGCGATTCTTC,CSVDEVGTRRFF
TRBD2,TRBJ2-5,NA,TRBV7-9,TGTGCCAGCAGCCTGACTAGCGGGGGCCACCAAGAGACCCAGTACTTC,CASSLTSGGHQETQYF
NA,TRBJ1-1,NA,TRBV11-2,TGTGCCAGCAGCTTAACAGATACGAACACTGAAGCTTTCTTT,CASSLTDTNTEAFF
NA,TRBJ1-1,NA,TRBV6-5,TGTGCCAGCAGTGACAGCGTAGACACTGAAGCTTTCTTT,CASSDSVDTEAFF
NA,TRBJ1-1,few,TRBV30,TGTGCCTGGAGTGTACCTGTGCAGCGCACAGCTTTCTTT,CAWSVPVQRTAFF
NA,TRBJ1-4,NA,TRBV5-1,TGCGCCAGCAGCCACCGGGCCTCGGGGGAAAAACTGTTTTTT,CASSHRASGEKLFF
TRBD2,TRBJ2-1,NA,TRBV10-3,TGTGCCATCACGGGCGGGGGGGACACCTACAATGAGCAGTTCTTC,CAITGGGDTYNEQFF
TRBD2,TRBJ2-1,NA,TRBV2,TGTGCCAGCAGTGAAGACGCAGCGGGGGGAAATGAGCAGTTCTTC,CASSEDAAGGNEQFF
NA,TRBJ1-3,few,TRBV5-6,TGTGCCAGCAGCTCACAGGGATTTGCCTCTGGAAACACCATATATTTT,CASSSQGFASGNTIYF
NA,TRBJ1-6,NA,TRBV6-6,TGTGCCAGCAGTTACCCTCTTGAGGATTCACCCCTCCACTTT,CASSYPLEDSPLHF
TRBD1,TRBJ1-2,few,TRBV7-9,TGTGCCAGCAGCTTCCCCTCCGGGACAGGGAAGTATGGCTACACCTTC,CASSFPSGTGKYGYTF
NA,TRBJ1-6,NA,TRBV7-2,TGTGCCAGCAGCTTCCGGGGAGGGAATTCACCCCTCCACTTT,CASSFRGGNSPLHF
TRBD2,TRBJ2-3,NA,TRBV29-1,TGCAGCGTTGCCGCGGGGGGGCCAGATACGCAGTATTTT,CSVAAGGPDTQYF
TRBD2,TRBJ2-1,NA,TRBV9,TGTGCCAGCAGCGACCCCATCGAAAGGGTAGCGGGGCGAAATGAGCAGTTCTTC,CASSDPIERVAGRNEQFF
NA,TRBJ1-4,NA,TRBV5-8,TGTGCCAGCAGCCGCTCCGGGGACACTAATGAAAAACTGTTTTTT,CASSRSGDTNEKLFF
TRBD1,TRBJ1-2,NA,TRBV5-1,TGCGCCAGCAGCTTGGCGGGGACAGACGTTAACTATGGCTACACCTTC,CASSLAGTDVNYGYTF
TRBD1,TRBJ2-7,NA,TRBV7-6,TGTGCCAGCAGCCCGGGACAGCCCTACGAGCAGTACTTC,CASSPGQPYEQYF